These 16 T cell receptor beta chains share one sample of origin, sequenced in a study of blood T cell repertoires in COVID-19 (dated by TCRdb to the early 2020s). The method was the immunoSEQ multiplex PCR assay. Not all clones reach the TCRdb copy of this immuneACCESS table, which keeps in-frame sequences only. Checked studies attribute under half of the gap to unresolved V genes and leave the rest unexplained. The table for this sample lists 350,000 to 450,000 clones; around 91% of them were counted only once. The ten most abundant clones make up approximately 1.5% of the sample. The source material was peripheral blood. These receptor sequences come from a woman between 35 and 50 years old with COVID-19, enrolled during active disease.

The rearrangement links TRBV4-3 to TRBJ2-1; 11 nucleotides line up with TRBD2. CDR3 length: 16 residues. CDR1 and CDR2 from the germline V gene are LGHNA and YSLEER. V was clipped by 4 bases and J by 7 bases; unmatched bases: 9. This chain's CDR3 is CASSRITSGSLNEQFF. DNA of the CDR3: TGCGCCAGCAGCCGGATAACTAGCGGGAGTTTAAATGAGCAGTTCTTC.

The chain is built from TRBV30 and TRBJ1-2, with D possibly being TRBD1 (5 bases). This CDR3 comprises 12 residues. Deletions cut 4 bases from V and 2 bases from J, with 8 bases between. Germline CDR1 reads GTSNPN; CDR2 reads SVGIG (reference sequence). The CDR3 loop is CAWTRGNYGYTF. DNA for the CDR3: TGTGCCTGGACCCGGGGGAACTATGGCTACACCTTC.

The rearrangement uses TRBV5-1 and TRBJ1-2; D gene unclear. This CDR3 has 13 residues. V lost 4 bases, J lost 9 bases, and 16 bases lay in between. Looked up from germline, CDR1 is SGHRS and CDR2 is YFSETQ. The CDR3 sequence is CASSPTDGNSYTF. CDR3 DNA sequence: TGCGCCAGCAGCCCGACGGACGGGAATAGCTACACCTTC.

This chain links TRBV6-5 with TRBJ2-3, with 9 bases lining up with TRBD1. From germline, CDR1 is MNHEY and CDR2 SVGAGI. With V trimmed by 8 bases and J by 6 bases, 6 bases remained unmatched. The CDR3 contains 13 residues. CDR3 loop: CASENRGHDTQYF. In DNA form, the CDR3 reads TGTGCCAGCGAAAACAGGGGGCACGATACGCAGTATTTT.

The chain is built from TRBV24-1 and TRBJ1-2, with TRBD1 identical over 8 bases. The CDR3 is 14 residues long. J gave up 9 bases and V 7 bases, and 12 bases lay outside the gene matches. Looked up from germline, CDR1 is KGHDR and CDR2 is SFDVKD. The chain's CDR3 is CATRGTGPNSSYTF. In DNA, the CDR3 is TGTGCCACCAGGGGGACAGGCCCGAACAGCAGCTACACCTTC.

The chain joins TRBV5-4 to TRBJ1-2; 7 bases agree with TRBD1. CDR1 is SGHNT, CDR2 YYREEE, per germline (reference sequence). The J segment lost 3 bases and the V segment lost 0 bases, leaving 5 bases of the junction unmatched. The CDR3 spans 15 residues. CDR3 sequence (DNA): TGTGCCAGCAGCTTGGGGACAGGCAACTACTATGGCTACACCTTC. Translating gives CASSLGTGNYYGYTF.

V and J are TRBV7-2 and TRBJ2-5; the D is unclear. CDR3 length: 15 amino acids. The V gene lost 10 bases and the J gene lost 5 bases, with 23 bases spanning the gap. Germline values: CDR1 SGHTA, CDR2 FQGNSA. The CDR3 sequence: CATASPNPGVETQYF. CDR3 DNA sequence: TGTGCCACAGCCTCACCTAATCCGGGTGTGGAGACCCAGTACTTC.

The V gene is TRBV20-1, the J gene TRBJ1-2; 9 bases are a match to TRBD1. Germline CDR1 DFQATT, CDR2 SNEGSKA (reference sequence). CDR3 length equals 13 residues. V gave up 3 bases and J gave up 5 bases; unmatched junction bases: 4. CDR3 loop: CSASSTGGYGYTF. The CDR3 DNA is TGCAGTGCTAGTTCGACAGGGGGGTATGGCTACACCTTC.

This clone was observed a single time. The chain links TRBV5-5 to TRBJ1-1; 9 nucleotides agree with TRBD1. V trimming: 4 bases; J trimming: 1 base; junction bases outside the gene matches: 5. The CDR3 extends over 15 amino acids. The germline CDR1 and CDR2 sequences are SGHKS and YYEKEE (reference sequence). The CDR3 sequence: CASSLNRGRNTEAFF. Written as DNA, the CDR3 is TGTGCCAGCAGCCTTAACAGGGGGCGGAACACTGAAGCTTTCTTT.

The CDR3: CASSRAGASNQPQHF. In DNA, the CDR3 is TGCGCCAGCAGCCGGGCAGGGGCCAGCAATCAGCCCCAGCATTTT. This rearrangement joins TRBV5-1 to TRBJ1-5; D might be TRBD1 (6 bases). Trimming took off 4 bases at V and 1 base at J, with 12 bases between the two ends. Per the germline V gene, CDR1 is SGHRS and CDR2 is YFSETQ. CDR3 length equals 15 residues. The full variable domain, with the rest looked up from reference TRBV5-1 and TRBJ1-5, is KAGVTQTPRYLIKTRGQQVTLSCSPISGHRSVSWYQQTPGQGLQFLFEYFSETQRNKGNFPGRFSGRQFSNSRSEMNVSTLELGDSALYLCASSRAGASNQPQHFGDGTRLSIL.

The chain recombines TRBV11-3 with TRBJ1-1; no firm D call. Deletions cut 4 bases from V and 8 bases from J, with 8 bases between. CDR1 is SGHNT and CDR2 is YENEEA in the germline V gene. The CDR3 has 11 residues. CDR3 DNA: TGTGCCAGCAGCTCCGGGTCCGAAGCTTTCTTT. This encodes CASSSGSEAFF.

The V call is TRBV30, the J call TRBJ1-5, with 7 nucleotides matching TRBD1. Germline V gene lookup returns CDR1 GTSNPN and CDR2 SVGIG (reference sequence). The V segment lost 0 bases and the J segment 0 bases; nucleotides outside the gene matches: 2. This CDR3 is built from 15 residues. CDR3 nucleotides: TGTGCCTGGAGTGTAGGGGGCTATAGCAATCAGCCCCAGCATTTT. This translates into CAWSVGGYSNQPQHF.

V gene TRBV28 combines with J gene TRBJ1-3, with 9 positions matching TRBD1. After removal of 1 base from V and 2 bases from J, the junction contained 3 bases not matched to a gene. The CDR3 has 16 residues. Germline-derived CDR1 and CDR2 are MDHEN and SYDVKM. CDR3 coding DNA: TGTGCCAGCAGTTTATATGGACAGGGGACTGGAAACACCATATATTTT. Its protein is CASSLYGQGTGNTIYF.

Only one count was recorded for this clone. This chain connects TRBV7-2 to TRBJ2-7; possible D gene TRBD1, 6 bases. The V and J ends lost 4 bases and 3 bases respectively, with 7 bases between them. This CDR3 is 12 amino acids long. Germline CDR1 is SGHTA and CDR2 is FQGNSA. The CDR3 protein is CASSSTGYEQYF. In nucleotides, the CDR3 is TGTGCCAGCAGCTCGACAGGCTACGAGCAGTACTTC.

CDR3 sequence (DNA): TGTGCCATCAGATCGGGACAGGGAATCGGCGAGCAGTACTTC. Protein sequence: CAIRSGQGIGEQYF. The chain uses TRBV10-3 and TRBJ2-7, with TRBD1 matching 9 bases. CDR3 length: 14 residues. After removal of 6 bases from V and 6 bases from J, the junction contained 9 bases not matched to a gene. The V gene's germline CDR1 is ENHRY and CDR2 SYGVKD.

V is TRBV30 and J is TRBJ2-2; 7 bases are a match to TRBD1. The length of the CDR3 is 14 residues. Germline loops: CDR1 GTSNPN, CDR2 SVGIG (reference sequence). The ends lost 1 base at V and 6 bases at J; junction bases unmatched: 5. This chain's CDR3 is CAWSATGLPGELFF. DNA for the CDR3: TGTGCCTGGAGTGCGACAGGGTTGCCCGGGGAGCTGTTTTTT. Full variable domain (outside the CDR3, taken from reference TRBV30 and TRBJ2-2): SQTIHQWPATLVQPVGSPLSLECTVEGTSNPNLYWYRQAAGRGLQLLFYSVGIGQISSEVPQNLSASRPQDRQFILSSKKLLLSDSGFYLCAWSATGLPGELFFGEGSRLTVL.